Shown below are 18 T cell receptor beta chains from a single sample sequenced in a study of blood T cell repertoires in COVID-19. The repertoire was sequenced with immunoSEQ multiplex PCR; TCRdb's copy has only in-frame clones and lacks some. Of 180,000 or so clones in the sample, 86% were seen once. The sample consisted of peripheral blood. The receptors come from a man aged 65 to 79 with acute or convalescent COVID-19.

This clone was counted between two and nine times. The V and J genes are TRBV6-1 and TRBJ1-5; TRBD1 agrees at 8 bases. From germline, CDR1 is MNHNS and CDR2 SASEGT. The V segment lost 7 bases and the J segment 9 bases; nucleotides outside the gene matches: 17. The CDR3 loop spans 16 amino acids. CDR3 DNA: TGTGCCAGCACCGAAGCGGCAGGGGGCCGCAAAAGGCCCCAGCATTTT. As protein: CASTEAAGGRKRPQHF.

This clone has only a few counts. This chain connects TRBV7-2 to TRBJ2-7; D perhaps matches TRBD2 (7 bases). The length of the CDR3 is 15 residues. The V end was cut by 3 bases, the J end by 3 bases, with 15 bases between. The germline V gene encodes CDR1 SGHTA and CDR2 FQGNSA. CDR3 sequence (DNA): TGTGCCAGCAGCTTGGGGGGGCAACCCCTCTACGAGCAGTACTTC. Translated, it gives CASSLGGQPLYEQYF.

The chain recombines TRBV7-9 with TRBJ2-7; the D gene is possibly TRBD1 (6 bases). Trimming cost V 3 bases and J 5 bases, with 14 bases left between them. CDR3 length: 14 residues. The germline gives CDR1 SEHNR, CDR2 FQNEAQ (reference sequence). CDR3 region: CASSFGTLLDEQYF. The CDR3 nucleotides read TGTGCCAGCAGCTTCGGGACACTCCTCGACGAGCAGTACTTC.

For this clone: An end of the junction does not agree with germline; a read error may underlie this. V gene TRBV7-9 combines with J gene TRBJ2-1; 8 bases fit TRBD2. The CDR3 has 12 amino acids. In germline, CDR1 is SEHNR, CDR2 FQNEAQ (reference sequence). The CDR3 sequence: CPPLAGRLEQFF. CDR3 DNA sequence: TGCCCTCCTCTAGCGGGCCGACTAGAGCAGTTCTTC.

The genes are TRBV9 and TRBJ2-5; 7 bases fit TRBD2. CDR3 length: 15 residues. Germline values: CDR1 SGDLS, CDR2 YYNGEE. V trimming: 0 bases; J trimming: 4 bases; junction bases outside the gene matches: 6. CDR3 DNA: TGTGCCAGCAGCGTAGCTACGTGGGAGGGAGAGACCCAGTACTTC. Translated: CASSVATWEGETQYF.

The chain has TRBV23-1 and TRBJ2-7; 7 nucleotides agree with TRBD1. TRBV23-1 is an ORF; its function is uncertain. The CDR3 sequence is 14 residues long. V gave up 8 bases and J gave up 4 bases; unmatched junction bases: 11. CDR3 DNA sequence: TGCGCCAGCGTACCGGGACAGCGTCTGTACGAGCAGTACTTC. Protein sequence: CASVPGQRLYEQYF.

The V and J genes are TRBV5-4 and TRBJ2-7; D is perhaps TRBD2 (5 bases). This CDR3 comprises 13 residues. Trimming took off 1 base at V and 3 bases at J, with 8 bases between the two ends. CDR1 and CDR2 from the germline V gene are SGHNT and YYREEE (reference sequence). The CDR3 sequence is CASSLRGDYEQYF. The CDR3 bases are TGTGCCAGCAGCTTGCGGGGAGACTACGAGCAGTACTTC.

The rearrangement links TRBV6-6 to TRBJ2-7; 11 nucleotides match TRBD1. Germline V gene data show CDR1 as MNHNY and CDR2 as SVGAGI (reference sequence). After removal of 4 bases from V and 0 bases from J, the junction contained 2 bases not matched to a gene. The CDR3 contains 15 residues. DNA for the CDR3: TGTGCCAGCAGTTCCGGGACAGGGGGCTCCTACGAGCAGTACTTC. Its protein product is CASSSGTGGSYEQYF.

This clone was seen once. The chain has TRBV5-1 and TRBJ1-1; TRBD1 might be the D (5 bases). This CDR3 region has 14 residues. Trimming took 0 bases from V and 4 from J, leaving 10 bases between them. Germline loops: CDR1 SGHRS, CDR2 YFSETQ. The CDR3 sequence is CASSLVGGTTEAFF. The CDR3 DNA is TGCGCCAGCAGCTTGGTGGGGGGGACCACTGAAGCTTTCTTT.

V gene TRBV15 combines with J gene TRBJ1-6, with D tentatively TRBD1 (5 bases). Germline V gene lookup returns CDR1 LNHNV and CDR2 YYDKDF (reference sequence). The CDR3 is 13 residues long. V lost 5 bases to trimming and J lost 10 bases, with 12 bases between them. Here the CDR3 DNA reads TGTGCCACCAGCGTACAGGTTAACTCACCCCTCCACTTT. This encodes CATSVQVNSPLHF.

The DNA of the CDR3 is TGTGCCAGCAGTTATGGACAGGGTTATCAGCCCCAGCATTTT. Translated, it gives CASSYGQGYQPQHF. The rearrangement joins TRBV2 to TRBJ1-5; 8 bases match TRBD1. The CDR3 loop spans 14 amino acids. The ends lost 5 bases at V and 5 bases at J; junction bases unmatched: 5. Germline CDR1 reads SNHLY; CDR2 reads FYNNEI.

The chain recombines TRBV28 with TRBJ1-1; maybe TRBD1 (6 bases). Germline V gene data show CDR1 as MDHEN and CDR2 as SYDVKM. Trimming removed 2 bases from V and 1 base from J, with 8 bases in between. The CDR3 has 14 residues. The DNA for the CDR3 is TGTGCCAGCAGTTTACAGGGGCGGAACACTGAAGCTTTCTTT. This codes for CASSLQGRNTEAFF. The full variable domain, with the rest looked up from reference TRBV28 and TRBJ1-1, is DVKVTQSSRYLVKRTGEKVFLECVQDMDHENMFWYRQDPGLGLRLIYFSYDVKMKEKGDIPEGYSVSREKKERFSLILESASTNQTSMYLCASSLQGRNTEAFFGQGTRLTVV.

This clone was observed a single time. The chain uses TRBV13 and TRBJ2-4, with D perhaps TRBD2 (5 bases). The CDR3 loop spans 16 amino acids. Per the germline V gene, CDR1 is PRHDT and CDR2 is FYEKMQ (reference sequence). The V gene lost 2 bases and the J gene lost 6 bases, with 17 bases spanning the gap. The CDR3 region has the DNA TGTGCCAGCAGCTTACGCGGAATGGGCCGGGGAAACATTCAGTACTTC. As protein: CASSLRGMGRGNIQYF.

About this clone: The sample carries other DNA sequences with the same CDR3. The chain uses TRBV19 and TRBJ1-5; 9 bases map to TRBD1. Germline V gene lookup returns CDR1 LNHDA and CDR2 SQIVND (reference sequence). The CDR3 has 14 residues. The trim removed 7 bases at V and 4 bases at J, leaving 5 bases unmatched. The CDR3 is CASNRGQGNQPQHF. The CDR3 coding sequence is TGTGCCAGTAACCGTGGACAGGGGAATCAGCCCCAGCATTTT.

The chain combines TRBV5-1 with TRBJ2-1; 11 nucleotides agree with TRBD2. V gave up 4 bases and J gave up 5 bases; unmatched junction bases: 5. The CDR3 has 15 amino acids. The germline gives CDR1 SGHRS, CDR2 YFSETQ. The CDR3 DNA follows: TGCGCCAGCAGCCCACAGGGACTAGCGGACAATGAGCAGTTCTTC. Protein product: CASSPQGLADNEQFF.

The chain combines TRBV5-1 with TRBJ2-3; TRBD2 is a possible D gene (7 bases). V dropped 2 bases and J dropped 7 bases, with 17 bases sitting between them. The germline V gene has CDR1 SGHRS and CDR2 YFSETQ. This CDR3 region has 15 residues. CDR3 bases: TGCGCCAGCAGCTTAAGCGTTGGGGGGGCTAATACGCAGTATTTT. It yields the protein CASSLSVGGANTQYF.

V usage is TRBV7-2 and J usage is TRBJ2-3; D gene uncertain. Looked up from germline, CDR1 is SGHTA and CDR2 is FQGNSA. V was trimmed by 1 base and J by 8 bases, leaving 13 bases between them. The CDR3 consists of 14 residues. The DNA for the CDR3 is TGTGCCAGCAGCTTAGGGGTAGTAGGAGCTACGCAGTATTTT. It translates to CASSLGVVGATQYF.

The chain joins TRBV2 to TRBJ2-7; 8 nucleotides align to TRBD2. The CDR3 has 16 amino acids. CDR1 is SNHLY and CDR2 is FYNNEI in the germline V gene. V dropped 0 bases and J dropped 0; count of bases not matched to a gene: 4. CDR3 in DNA: TGTGCCAGCAGTGAAGCGCCACTAGCGGCCTCCTACGAGCAGTACTTC. It codes for CASSEAPLAASYEQYF.